Listed here is a single TCR beta chain. TCRdb's table, derived via immunoSEQ multiplex PCR, lists solely in-frame clones and lacks some. The table records tens of thousands of clones, approximately 91% of them present only once. This sample was taken from a study of OX40 agonist ivuxolimab in advanced cancers. This receptor was obtained from an adult with an advanced solid tumor such as melanoma, head and neck, liver or kidney cancer. The specimen was CD4+ or CD8+ T cells sorted from blood, collected in a trial of the OX40 agonist ivuxolimab.

The CDR3 sequence is CASSSGHNTEAFF. The DNA of the CDR3 is TGTGCCAGCTCATCCGGACATAACACTGAAGCTTTCTTT. The rearrangement joins TRBV18 to TRBJ1-1, with a possible D match to TRBD1 (5 bases). V was pared by 5 bases and J by 2 bases, with 9 bases between. Germline V CDR1 and CDR2: KGHSH, LQKENI. This CDR3 has 13 amino acids.